The 10 T cell receptor beta chains listed next were all sequenced from one sample in a study of T-cell memory formation after mild COVID-19. TCRdb passed the 5' RACE reads through MiXCR, listing each CDR3 protein once. The sample consists of around 200,000 distinct CDR3 sequences, over 20% of them appearing once. The sample consisted of PBMCs or a T cell subset sorted from them (not recorded which). These receptors all come from an adult woman who had mild COVID-19 (a few samples of this study predate the infection). Cell type and time point are not known.

The rearrangement joins TRBV29-1 to TRBJ2-1; 8 nucleotides line up with TRBD2. The CDR3 has 16 amino acids. Germline CDR1 SQVTM, CDR2 ANQGSEA. V lost 6 bases, J lost 2 bases, and 12 bases stayed unmatched. In DNA form, the CDR3 reads TGCAGCGTCGCCCCCTCGGCGGGAGGAGCCTACAATGAGCAGTTCTTC. Its protein product is CSVAPSAGGAYNEQFF.

The chain uses TRBV5-1 and TRBJ1-1, with a tentative D call TRBD1 (6 bases). With 2 bases removed from V and 0 bases from J, the gap between germline ends came to 14 bases. The length of the CDR3 is 16 residues. Germline values: CDR1 SGHRS, CDR2 YFSETQ. The CDR3 region is CASSFQPGEVNTEAFF. The CDR3 DNA sequence: TGCGCCAGCAGCTTCCAACCAGGGGAGGTGAACACTGAAGCTTTCTTT.

This clonotype was counted only a few times. This chain uses TRBV29-1 with TRBJ1-2; 8 nucleotides align to TRBD1. This CDR3 region has 18 residues. The ends lost 3 bases at V and 4 bases at J; junction bases unmatched: 19. Germline CDR1 is SQVTM and CDR2 is ANQGSEA. The CDR3 sequence is CSVDRQGWGSPASYGYTF. CDR3 DNA sequence: TGCAGCGTTGACCGACAGGGGTGGGGTTCTCCCGCCTCCTATGGCTACACCTTC.

This clonotype was counted a few times. The chain combines TRBV6-5 with TRBJ1-4; D is perhaps TRBD1 (5 bases). The germline V gene has CDR1 MNHEY and CDR2 SVGAGI. Trimming took 3 bases from V and 8 from J, leaving 13 bases between them. This CDR3 comprises 14 residues. CDR3 DNA sequence: TGTGCCAGCAGTTATGGAACAGGACGGGAAAAACTGTTTTTT. It specifies CASSYGTGREKLFF.

This clonotype was observed a handful of times. The chain links TRBV19 to TRBJ1-5; 7 nucleotides match TRBD1. The CDR3 is made up of 16 amino acids. J was trimmed by 2 bases and V by 3 bases; bases with no gene match: 7. CDR1 and CDR2 (germline): LNHDA, SQIVND (reference sequence). CDR3 DNA: TGTGCCAGTAGTATTCCTACAGGGGTTGGCAATCAGCCCCAGCATTTT. Its protein product is CASSIPTGVGNQPQHF.

This clonotype was detected only a few times. The chain couples TRBV27 to TRBJ2-1; tentatively, D is TRBD2 (6 bases). Per the germline V gene, CDR1 is MNHEY and CDR2 is SMNVEV (reference sequence). Between the trimmed V and J ends, which lost 8 bases and 6 bases, there was a span of 20 bases. This CDR3 contains 15 residues. The CDR3: CASSIAGPGLNEQFF. For the CDR3, the DNA is TGTGCCAGCTCCATCGCGGGACCTGGGCTCAATGAGCAGTTCTTC.

This clonotype appeared a few times. The V gene is TRBV7-9, the J gene TRBJ2-7; 9 bases align to TRBD1. The ends lost 5 bases at V and 2 bases at J; junction bases unmatched: 10. The V gene's germline CDR1 is SEHNR and CDR2 FQNEAQ (reference sequence). The length of the CDR3 is 16 residues. The CDR3 sequence is CASSLPGQGRTYEQYF. The CDR3 coding sequence is TGTGCCAGCAGCCTACCGGGACAGGGTCGAACCTACGAGCAGTACTTC. The full variable domain, with the rest looked up from reference TRBV7-9 and TRBJ2-7, is DTGVSQNPRHKITKRGQNVTFRCDPISEHNRLYWYRQTLGQGPEFLTYFQNEAQLEKSRLLSDRFSAERPKGSFSTLEIQRTEQGDSAMYLCASSLPGQGRTYEQYFGPGTRLTVT.

Only one count was recorded for this clonotype. V and J are TRBV5-1 and TRBJ2-7; TRBD2 matches 8 bases. Germline V gene data show CDR1 as SGHRS and CDR2 as YFSETQ. V lost 0 bases and J lost 3; bases outside the gene matches: 5. This CDR3 has 15 residues. The CDR3 nucleotides are TGCGCCAGCAGCTTGGGTCTCGGGGGGGACTACGAGCAGTACTTC. Translated: CASSLGLGGDYEQYF.

V and J are TRBV15 and TRBJ1-3; D is unclear. V was cut by 3 bases and J by 2 bases, with 11 bases left in between. CDR3 length: 15 residues. The germline V gene encodes CDR1 LNHNV and CDR2 YYDKDF (reference sequence). CDR3 nucleotides: TGTGCCACCAGCAGGTCCCTTCAAACTGGAAACACCATATATTTT. Amino acid sequence: CATSRSLQTGNTIYF.

The chain employs TRBV12-3 or TRBV12-4 and TRBJ2-1; tentatively, D is TRBD1 (6 bases). This CDR3 contains 13 residues. V lost 7 bases to trimming and J lost 6 bases, with 13 bases between them. The CDR3 region has the DNA TGTGCCAGCATCGTCACAGGGATCAATGAGCAGTTCTTC. Protein: CASIVTGINEQFF.